Listed below are T cell receptor beta chains from one sample, sequenced in a study of blood T cell repertoires in COVID-19. Sequencing used immunoSEQ multiplex PCR; TCRdb keeps in-frame clones, though not all of them. This table has roughly 80,000 clones, 85% to 95% appearing once. The sequenced sample consisted of peripheral blood. Receptors were obtained from a man aged 55 to 70 with acute or convalescent COVID-19. The CDR3 runs from the conserved cysteine through the conserved F or W. The order of the fields is D gene, clone size, V gene, J gene, CDR3 protein, CDR3 DNA. The D gene is left open where the match is weak. Size is omitted from some rows. Given values are once, few, many or a class for expanded clones.

>-|-|TRBV7-2|TRBJ2-7
CASSSRAANRDKDYEQYF
TGTGCCAGCAGCTCGAGGGCAGCAAACCGGGACAAAGACTACGAGCAGTACTTC
>TRBD2|-|TRBV29-1|TRBJ2-2
CSVGTSGSAAGELFF
TGCAGCGTTGGGACTAGCGGGAGTGCCGCCGGGGAGCTGTTTTTT
>-|few|TRBV27|TRBJ1-5
CASSAGGMDQPQHF
TGTGCCAGCTCGGCCGGGGGGATGGACCAGCCCCAGCATTTT
>TRBD1|-|TRBV14|TRBJ1-2
CASSLRTGGAYGYTF
TGTGCCAGCAGCCTACGGACAGGGGGCGCTTATGGCTACACCTTC
>TRBD1|-|TRBV11-3|TRBJ2-6
CASSSRTGDSGANVLTF
TGTGCCAGCAGCTCACGGACAGGGGACTCTGGGGCCAACGTCCTGACTTTC
>TRBD2|-|TRBV24-1|TRBJ2-3
CATSDLRPAGANTDTQYF
TGTGCCACCAGTGATTTGCGCCCAGCGGGAGCAAATACAGATACGCAGTATTTT
>TRBD2|once|TRBV28|TRBJ2-3
CASLLREGSDTQYF
TGTGCCAGTTTGTTGCGGGAGGGTTCAGATACGCAGTATTTT
>-|-|TRBV5-6|TRBJ1-1
CASSFRETGNSEGLF
TGTGCCAGCAGCTTCCGGGAAACGGGGAACTCGGAAGGTCTCTTT
>TRBD1|-|TRBV7-8|TRBJ1-6
CASSSTGLNSPLHF
TGTGCCAGCAGCTCGACAGGGTTAAATTCACCCCTCCACTTT
>-|-|TRBV19|TRBJ1-1
CASSMVGGIEDTEAFF
TGTGCCAGTAGTATGGTTGGAGGAATCGAGGACACTGAAGCTTTCTTT
>TRBD2|-|TRBV7-9|TRBJ2-3
CASSFRGTSDGDTQYF
TGTGCCAGCAGCTTCCGCGGGACTAGCGACGGGGATACGCAGTATTTT
>-|-|TRBV11-3|TRBJ1-2
CASSYPDTFGYTF
TGTGCCAGCAGCTACCCTGACACGTTCGGCTACACCTTC
>-|-|TRBV6-5|TRBJ2-7
CASSYSRGPGEQYF
TGTGCCAGCAGTTACAGCAGGGGTCCTGGCGAGCAGTACTTC
>-|-|TRBV4-3|TRBJ2-7
CASSQDVASAAYEQYF
TGCGCCAGCAGCCAAGATGTGGCCAGCGCTGCCTACGAGCAGTACTTC
>-|-|TRBV20-1|TRBJ1-2
CSGTGPYGYTF
TGCAGTGGAACAGGTCCCTATGGCTACACCTTC
>TRBD1|-|TRBV29-1|TRBJ1-2
CSVGGETGYGYTF
TGCAGCGTCGGGGGGGAGACAGGGTATGGCTACACCTTC
>TRBD1|-|TRBV14|TRBJ1-2
CASGQGGASYGYTF
TGTGCCAGCGGACAGGGGGGAGCATCCTATGGCTACACCTTC
>TRBD1|once|TRBV7-2|TRBJ2-4
CASSQAPGTAKNIQYF
TGTGCCAGCAGCCAGGCCCCCGGGACAGCAAAAAACATTCAGTACTTC
>-|few|TRBV7-9|TRBJ1-3
CASSLDRSSGNTIYF
TGTGCCAGCAGCTTAGACAGGAGCTCTGGAAACACCATATATTTT
>-|-|TRBV19|TRBJ2-5
CASSRGSQETQYF
TGTGCCAGTAGTCGTGGCAGCCAAGAGACCCAGTACTTC
>TRBD1|-|TRBV2|TRBJ1-4
CASSDGTGSNEKLFF
TGTGCCAGCAGCGATGGGACAGGGAGTAATGAAAAACTGTTTTTT
>-|-|TRBV28|TRBJ2-3
CASSWSGRDTQYF
TGTGCCAGCAGTTGGAGCGGTAGAGATACGCAGTATTTT
>TRBD1|-|TRBV9|TRBJ1-4
CASNLGQGNEKLFF
TGTGCCAGCAACCTGGGACAGGGGAATGAAAAACTGTTTTTT
>-|-|TRBV6-2/TRBV6-3|TRBJ2-7
CASSYRAGQLTYEQYF
TGTGCCAGCAGTTACCGCGCCGGACAGCTAACGTACGAGCAGTACTTC
>TRBD1|-|TRBV5-6|TRBJ2-7
CASTGTGVSEQYF
TGTGCCAGTACCGGGACAGGGGTTAGCGAGCAGTACTTC
>TRBD1|-|TRBV28|TRBJ2-3
CASSLGGTGAGTQYF
TGTGCCAGCAGTTTAGGGGGGACAGGGGCAGGGACGCAGTATTTT
>TRBD2|-|TRBV7-8|TRBJ2-1
CASSLAGDYNEQFF
TGTGCCAGCAGCCTAGCGGGAGACTACAATGAGCAGTTCTTC
>TRBD1|once|TRBV6-6|TRBJ2-7
CASRTGTEAYEQYF
TGTGCCAGCAGGACCGGGACAGAGGCCTACGAGCAGTACTTC
>-|-|TRBV28|TRBJ2-7
CASSLPQAYEQYF
TGTGCCAGCAGTTTACCCCAGGCCTACGAGCAGTACTTC
>TRBD1|-|TRBV29-1|TRBJ1-2
CSAEDRVNYGYTF
TGCAGCGCAGAGGACAGGGTAAACTATGGCTACACCTTC
>-|-|TRBV18|TRBJ1-5
CASSPTPGGAGGPQHF
TGTGCCAGCTCACCAACGCCCGGGGGGGCGGGAGGGCCCCAGCATTTT
>TRBD2|-|TRBV18|TRBJ2-1
CASSRASGLSYNEQFF
TGTGCCAGCTCACGGGCTAGCGGGTTGTCCTACAATGAGCAGTTCTTC
>TRBD1|once|TRBV18|TRBJ1-2
CASSPGTGDAAYGYTF
TGTGCCAGCTCACCCGGGACAGGGGATGCCGCTTATGGCTACACCTTC
>-|-|TRBV19|TRBJ1-4
CASTMGGKNNEKLFF
TGTGCCAGTACCATGGGGGGAAAAAACAATGAAAAACTGTTTTTT
>-|once|TRBV3-1/TRBV3-2|TRBJ1-5
CASSQDLVGGQPQHF
TGTGCCAGCAGCCAAGATCTAGTTGGAGGTCAGCCCCAGCATTTT
>TRBD2|-|TRBV4-3|TRBJ2-2
CASSQRGGDTGELFF
TGCGCCAGCAGCCAGAGGGGAGGGGACACCGGGGAGCTGTTTTTT
>TRBD2|-|TRBV5-4|TRBJ2-3
CASSPGTSSTDTQYF
TGTGCCAGCAGCCCCGGGACTAGCAGCACAGATACGCAGTATTTT